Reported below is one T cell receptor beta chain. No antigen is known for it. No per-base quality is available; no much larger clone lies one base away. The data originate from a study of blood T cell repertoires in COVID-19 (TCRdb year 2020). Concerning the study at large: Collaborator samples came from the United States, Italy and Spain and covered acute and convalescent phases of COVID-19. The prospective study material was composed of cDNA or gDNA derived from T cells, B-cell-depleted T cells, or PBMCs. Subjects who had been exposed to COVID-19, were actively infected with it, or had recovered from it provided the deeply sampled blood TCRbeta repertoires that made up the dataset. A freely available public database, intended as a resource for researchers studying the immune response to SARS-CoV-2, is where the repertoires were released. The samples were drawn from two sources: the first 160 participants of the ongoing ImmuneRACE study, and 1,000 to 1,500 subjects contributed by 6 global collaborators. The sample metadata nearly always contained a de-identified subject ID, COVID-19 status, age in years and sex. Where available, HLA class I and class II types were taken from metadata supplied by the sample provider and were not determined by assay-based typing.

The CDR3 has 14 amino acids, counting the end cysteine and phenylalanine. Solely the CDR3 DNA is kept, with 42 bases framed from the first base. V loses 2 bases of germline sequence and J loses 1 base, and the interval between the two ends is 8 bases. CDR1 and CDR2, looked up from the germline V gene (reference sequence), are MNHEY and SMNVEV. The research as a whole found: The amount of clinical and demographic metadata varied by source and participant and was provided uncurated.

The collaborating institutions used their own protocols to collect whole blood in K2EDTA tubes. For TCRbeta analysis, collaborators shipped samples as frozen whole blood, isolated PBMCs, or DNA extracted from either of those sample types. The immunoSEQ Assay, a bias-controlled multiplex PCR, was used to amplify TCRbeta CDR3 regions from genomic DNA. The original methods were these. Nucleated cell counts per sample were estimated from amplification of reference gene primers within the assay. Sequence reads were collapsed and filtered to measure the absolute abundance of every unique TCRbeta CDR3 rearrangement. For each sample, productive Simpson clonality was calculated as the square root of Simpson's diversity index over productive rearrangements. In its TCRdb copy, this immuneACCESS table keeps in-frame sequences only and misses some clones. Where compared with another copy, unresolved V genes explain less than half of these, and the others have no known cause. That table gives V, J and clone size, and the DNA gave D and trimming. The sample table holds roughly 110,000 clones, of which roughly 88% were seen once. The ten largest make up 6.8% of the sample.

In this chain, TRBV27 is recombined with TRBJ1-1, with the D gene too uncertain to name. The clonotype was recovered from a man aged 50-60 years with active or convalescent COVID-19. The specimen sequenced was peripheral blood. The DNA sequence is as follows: TGTGCCAGCAGTTTACGTGGCAGGAACACTGAAGCTTTCTTT. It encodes CASSLRGRNTEAFF.